The 8 T cell receptor beta chains reported below all come from one sample, sequenced in a study of shared clonotypes between healthy human individuals. Data came from immunoSEQ multiplex PCR; TCRdb stores just in-frame clones and leaves some out. The data hold about 660,000 clones, with approximately 74% observed a single time. The sample consisted of memory CD4+ T cells sorted from blood. Subset denoted: CD45RA-negative fraction. The origin of the receptors is a woman aged 25 to 45 in good health.

This clone was seen only a few times. This chain connects TRBV25-1 to TRBJ1-2; no firm D call. This CDR3 is built from 12 residues. Per the germline V gene, CDR1 is MGHDK and CDR2 is SYGVNS. V gave up 5 bases and J gave up 3 bases, with 7 bases separating them. CDR3 residues: CASSYMDYGYTF. CDR3 bases: TGTGCCAGCAGTTACATGGACTATGGCTACACCTTC.

This clone was seen a handful of times. The CDR3 is CASRPSTSGSFGEQFF. The CDR3 DNA is TGTGCCAGCAGACCCTCGACTAGCGGGAGTTTTGGTGAGCAGTTCTTC. V usage is TRBV2 and J usage is TRBJ2-1, with 12 bases aligning to TRBD2. The CDR3 contains 16 residues. In germline, CDR1 is SNHLY, CDR2 FYNNEI. V dropped 6 bases and J dropped 9; count of bases not matched to a gene: 12.

This clone was seen a single time. Other DNA sequences within the sample encode an identical CDR3. This chain links TRBV5-1 with TRBJ2-1; D is uncertain. Germline V gene lookup returns CDR1 SGHRS and CDR2 YFSETQ. The CDR3 length is 14 residues. The V end lost 0 bases, the J end lost 4 bases, and 8 bases lay between the germline ends. The CDR3 sequence: CASSLDYSYNEQFF. CDR3 coding DNA: TGCGCCAGCAGCTTGGATTACAGTTACAATGAGCAGTTCTTC. Filled out from reference TRBV5-1 and TRBJ2-1, the complete variable domain reads KAGVTQTPRYLIKTRGQQVTLSCSPISGHRSVSWYQQTPGQGLQFLFEYFSETQRNKGNFPGRFSGRQFSNSRSEMNVSTLELGDSALYLCASSLDYSYNEQFFGPGTRLTVL.

This chain connects TRBV7-2 to TRBJ2-5, with D perhaps TRBD1 or TRBD2 (5 bases each). Gene TRBJ2-7 matches the end of the DNA better, so the J call may be wrong. The CDR3 spans 14 residues. Germline V gene sequence: CDR1 SGHTA, CDR2 FQGNSA. The CDR3 DNA reads TGTGCCAGCAGCTGGGGGTGGGACTCCTACGAGCAGTACTTC. It encodes CASSWGWDSYEQYF.

The DNA of the CDR3 is TGTGCCAGTAGTATGGGGGGGACTAGCGGCTACGAGCAGTACTTC. Translated, it gives CASSMGGTSGYEQYF. The chain carries TRBV19 and TRBJ2-7; 11 nucleotides agree with TRBD2. This CDR3 comprises 15 residues. Trimming took 3 bases from V and 3 from J; bases not matched to a gene: 4. Germline V gene sequence: CDR1 LNHDA, CDR2 SQIVND (reference sequence).

Remarks on this clone: Germline is not matched at one junction end, which may reflect a read error. V and J are TRBV29-1 and TRBJ2-5, with D maybe TRBD1 (5 bases). CDR1 is SQVTM, CDR2 ANQGSEA, per germline. The CDR3 covers 12 residues. In nucleotides, the CDR3 is TGCAGCGTCGAAGGACATGAAGAGACCCAGTACTTC. It is translated as CSVEGHEETQYF. The whole variable domain, remainder taken from reference TRBV29-1 and TRBJ2-5, is SAVISQKPSRDICQRGTSLTIQCQVDSQVTMMFWYRQQPGQSLTLIATANQGSEATYESGFVIDKFPISRPNLTFSTLTVSNMSPEDSSIYLCSVEGHEETQYFGPGTRLLVL.

V gene TRBV28 combines with J gene TRBJ2-3; D might be TRBD1 (5 bases). With 4 bases removed from V and 1 base from J, the gap between germline ends came to 12 bases. This CDR3 comprises 15 residues. In germline, CDR1 is MDHEN, CDR2 SYDVKM. In DNA form, the CDR3 reads TGTGCCAGCAGTTCCCCCCCCAGGGGCACAGATACGCAGTATTTT. Translation gives CASSSPPRGTDTQYF.

This clone came up a few times. The chain combines TRBV5-1 with TRBJ1-3, with a weak D call TRBD1 (6 bases). This CDR3 region has 19 residues. Trimming took 4 bases from V and 0 from J, leaving 23 bases between them. Germline V gives CDR1 SGHRS, CDR2 YFSETQ. The CDR3 here is CASSPGGTQYLSSGNTIYF. The CDR3, as DNA: TGCGCCAGCAGCCCCGGGGGGACACAATATCTATCCTCTGGAAACACCATATATTTT. Full variable domain (rest looked up from reference TRBV5-1 and TRBJ1-3): KAGVTQTPRYLIKTRGQQVTLSCSPISGHRSVSWYQQTPGQGLQFLFEYFSETQRNKGNFPGRFSGRQFSNSRSEMNVSTLELGDSALYLCASSPGGTQYLSSGNTIYFGEGSWLTVV.